Listed here is a single TCR beta chain. These data come from a study of cytomegalovirus exposure and HLA in healthy donors. Assay used: immunoSEQ multiplex PCR; TCRdb lists only in-frame clones, some missing. Among 200,000 or so clones listed, about 86% were seen once. V lost 4 bases and J 3 bases, leaving 3 bases between the germline ends. The length of the CDR3 is 11 residues. CDR1 and CDR2 (germline): SGHTA, FQGNSA. The sequenced sample was PBMCs. The V and J genes are TRBV7-2 and TRBJ2-5; D gene unclear. The clonotype was recovered from a young woman in good health and CMV-seronegative. Here the CDR3 DNA reads TGTGCCAGCAGCTCTAAAGAGACCCAGTACTTC. Translating gives CASSSKETQYF.